A selection of T cell receptor beta chains follows, all from one sample in a study of blood T cell repertoires in COVID-19. The data were produced by immunoSEQ multiplex PCR, yet TCRdb's version contains in-frame clones alone and is incomplete. The table records 150,000 to 200,000 clones, 70% to 90% of them present only once. Sequencing was carried out using peripheral blood. The origin of the receptors is a woman aged 55-70 years with COVID-19, enrolled during active disease. Each CDR3 is given with its conserved first and last residue. Fields, in order: J gene, clone size, D gene, V gene, CDR3 protein, CDR3 DNA. The D gene is left open where the match is weak. Only some rows state a clone size, as once, few, many or a class for expanded clones.

TRBJ1-1 | - | - | TRBV4-1 | CASSQTLQGNTEAFF | TGCGCCAGCAGCCAGACTTTACAGGGGAACACTGAAGCTTTCTTT
TRBJ1-2 | - | TRBD1 | TRBV6-5 | CASSTRDSPSGYTF | TGTGCCAGCAGTACCAGGGACAGCCCGAGCGGCTACACCTTC
TRBJ2-1 | - | TRBD2 | TRBV29-1 | CSVEGLAASYNEQFF | TGCAGCGTTGAGGGGCTAGCGGCTTCCTACAATGAGCAGTTCTTC
TRBJ2-7 | once | TRBD1 | TRBV6-4 | CATRQGGTGEQYF | TGTGCCACTCGACAGGGGGGGACTGGCGAGCAGTACTTC
TRBJ1-2 | few | TRBD1 | TRBV5-1 | CASSLEQGGRYGYTF | TGCGCCAGCAGCTTGGAACAGGGGGGAAGGTATGGCTACACCTTC
TRBJ2-2 | - | - | TRBV30 | CAWSVRSGELFF | TGTGCCTGGAGTGTACGGTCCGGGGAGCTGTTTTTT
TRBJ1-1 | once | TRBD1 | TRBV20-1 | CSAAGGTEAFF | TGCAGTGCTGCAGGGGGCACTGAAGCTTTCTTT
TRBJ2-1 | once | TRBD1 | TRBV24-1 | CATPGQGRNEQFF | TGTGCCACTCCGGGACAGGGGAGGAATGAGCAGTTCTTC
TRBJ2-7 | - | TRBD1 | TRBV3-1/TRBV3-2 | CASSQDQSGQGSLQYF | TGTGCCAGCAGCCAAGATCAGTCGGGACAGGGCTCGTTACAGTACTTC
TRBJ1-4 | - | TRBD1 | TRBV5-6 | CASSVTGNGEKLFF | TGTGCCAGCAGCGTGACAGGGAACGGTGAAAAACTGTTTTTT
TRBJ2-3 | - | TRBD1 | TRBV5-1 | CASSLGTGLLDTQYF | TGCGCCAGCAGCTTAGGGACAGGGCTTTTGGATACGCAGTATTTT
TRBJ2-2 | - | - | TRBV2 | CASMGRTNTGELFF | TGTGCCAGCATGGGCAGGACGAACACCGGGGAGCTGTTTTTT
TRBJ1-5 | once | - | TRBV23-1 | CASSQSVGDQPQHF | TGCGCCAGCAGTCAATCCGTGGGCGATCAGCCCCAGCATTTT
TRBJ1-5 | few | - | TRBV6-5 | CASSYSSIYQPQHF | TGTGCCAGCAGTTACTCGTCCATTTATCAGCCCCAGCATTTT
TRBJ1-6 | many | - | TRBV28 | CASSLRLGYSPLHF | TGTGCCAGCAGCCTACGACTCGGGTATTCACCCCTCCACTTT
TRBJ2-3 | - | - | TRBV5-1 | CASSPFRGSTDTQYF | TGCGCCAGCAGCCCTTTTCGGGGGAGCACAGATACGCAGTATTTT
TRBJ2-7 | - | TRBD2 | TRBV6-2/TRBV6-3 | CASSYLSLAGISYEQYF | TGTGCCAGCAGTTACCTGTCACTAGCGGGTATCTCCTACGAGCAGTACTTC
TRBJ2-7 | - | TRBD1 | TRBV6-5 | CASSPDRADEQYF | TGTGCCAGCAGTCCTGACAGGGCTGACGAGCAGTACTTC
TRBJ2-1 | - | TRBD2 | TRBV5-6 | CASSLVILAGGNEQFF | TGTGCCAGCAGCTTGGTCATACTAGCGGGAGGCAATGAGCAGTTCTTC
TRBJ2-7 | - | TRBD2 | TRBV4-1 | CASSLSPAGGPGEQYF | TGCGCCAGCAGCCTTTCCCCAGCGGGAGGGCCGGGTGAGCAGTACTTC
TRBJ2-7 | few | - | TRBV15 | CATSRDRGLGAYEQYF | TGTGCCACCAGCAGAGACCGGGGACTGGGGGCCTACGAGCAGTACTTC
TRBJ1-5 | - | - | TRBV7-2 | CASSFYRDSNQPQHF | TGTGCCAGCAGCTTTTACAGGGATAGCAATCAGCCCCAGCATTTT
TRBJ2-7 | - | - | TRBV6-2/TRBV6-3 | CASSYSSTTPYEQYF | TGTGCCAGCAGTTACTCGAGCACTACACCCTACGAGCAGTACTTC
TRBJ2-3 | - | TRBD2 | TRBV5-4 | CASRAGGPGDTQYF | TGTGCCAGCAGGGCGGGAGGGCCGGGAGATACGCAGTATTTT